The T cell receptor beta chain described here comes from a study of blood T cell repertoires in COVID-19. Study-level background: Both acute and convalescent COVID-19 samples were obtained from the United States, Italy and Spain.

This CDR3 is built from 13 residues. Looked up from germline, CDR1 is SGHKS and CDR2 is YYEKEE (reference sequence). The ends were cut back, 7 bases at V and 4 bases at J, with 15 bases in the middle. Per the study methods: Amplification of reference gene primers was used by the study to estimate nucleated cell counts. Produced via immunoSEQ multiplex PCR; TCRdb's table is partial and in-frame only. The V and J calls and clone size come from that table; D and trimming were worked out from the DNA. The profile shows almost 400,000 clones, approximately 90% of them singletons. All enrollees were about 18 to 89 years old and from fewer than 30 US areas. Participants had their cohort set by participant-reported clinical history.

The origin of this receptor is a woman between 25 and 40 years old with acute COVID-19. The material sequenced was PBMCs or T cells enriched from blood (not recorded which). The rearrangement joins TRBV5-5 to TRBJ2-7; possible D gene TRBD2, 5 bases. CDR3 amino acids: CASQPGSMYEQYF. CDR3 DNA sequence: TGTGCCAGCCAACCGGGAAGTATGTACGAGCAGTACTTC. Full variable domain (outside the CDR3, taken from reference TRBV5-5 and TRBJ2-7): DAGVTQSPTHLIKTRGQQVTLRCSPISGHKSVSWYQQVLGQGPQFIFQYYEKEERGRGNFPDRFSARQFPNYSSELNVNALLLGDSALYLCASQPGSMYEQYFGPGTRLTVT.